This T cell receptor (beta chain) is drawn from a study of Ad26.COV2.S vaccination and SARS-CoV-2 variants (dated by TCRdb to the early 2020s). Broadly, across the study: Vaccine-arm donors came from COV1001, a multicentre, randomized, double-blind, placebo-controlled phase I-IIa trial of Ad26.COV2.S in healthy adults. Dosing of Ad26.COV2.S was intramuscular, at either 5x10^10 or 1x10^11 viral particles, delivered as one shot or as two shots spaced 56 days apart. The specificity and breadth of SARS-CoV-2-reactive T cell receptors after Ad26.COV2.S vaccination were assessed by TCRbeta repertoire sequencing. A total of 32 samples were included in the TCR-sequenced set, comprising around 19 Ad26.COV2.S vaccine recipients, 5 placebo recipients and 8 SARS-CoV-2 convalescent individuals. Trial participants were randomized into five groups of five, in which low-dose or high-dose Ad26.COV2.S was given once or twice, or placebo was given on both occasions. Investigators did not know the trial group allocation while performing experiments and assessing outcomes. Study-level results and caveats: After vaccination, spike-specific CD8+ and CD4+ T cell responses were reported to show substantial breadth. It was noted by the authors that total T cell responses may have been underestimated by the TCR breadth and depth analyses. Vaccine and placebo recipients had comparable non-spike TCR breadth, which fits with the vaccine containing only spike. Ad26.COV2.S recipients had higher spike-specific TCR breadth than placebo recipients (P = 0.0014). The study was not powered for comparison of responses between vaccine doses or regimens.

A remark on this clone: Its antigen specificity is not known. Qualities for individual bases were not recorded, and no much larger clone is one base off.

CDR1 and CDR2 were assigned from the germline V gene (reference sequence) as GTSNPN and SVGIG. The CDR3 numbers 13 residues from cysteine through phenylalanine. CDR3 DNA only is kept here, 39 bases in frame from base 1. V is shortened by 1 base, J by 2 bases, and the region joining them spans 9 bases. The intended sense of this specimen's treatment or condition label: around 19 received Ad26.COV2.S at low or high dose, single or two shots; about five received placebo; per-sample allocation not given. Repertoires of vaccine and placebo recipients were sequenced from samples taken on day 63 after the first injection. In Cohort 1b, about two dozen adults aged 18-55 years were enrolled at a single site in Boston, USA, between 29 July and 7 August 2020. Ad26.COV2.S consisted of a replication-incompetent adenovirus type 26 vector by which a prefusion-stabilized SARS-CoV-2 spike protein from the original Wuhan strain was expressed.

The immunoSEQ Assay was the method used to sequence TCRbeta CDR3 regions. After extraction, genomic DNA underwent amplification by bias-controlled multiplex PCR, followed by high-throughput sequencing. The paper's processing steps were these. To quantify the absolute abundance of every unique TCRbeta CDR3 region, sequences were collapsed and filtered. Usable DNA was measured by amplifying reference genes present in all nucleated cells, and TCRbeta template counts were normalized to that usable DNA to estimate T cell fraction. Repertoire TCRs were annotated as SARS-CoV-2-specific by exact matching of V gene, CDR3 amino acid sequence and J gene to a known reactive TCR set. The reference SARS-CoV-2 TCR set was obtained from MIRA and was filtered for enrichment in COVID-19-positive ImmuneCODE repertoires, whereby public or cross-reactive TCRs were removed. Based on the MIRA antigens, annotated TCRs were further analysed at the level of specific ORF or position within ORF. Breadth was defined as the number of annotated unique rearrangements divided by the total number of unique productive rearrangements, and depth was defined as the summed frequency of the annotated unique rearrangements. TCR breadth was compared between groups using two-sided Wilcoxon rank-sum tests. The table comes from immuneACCESS by way of TCRdb, which keeps in-frame sequences with V and J called. Part of the clones is missing from these tables; in studies checked, under half for an unresolved V gene and the rest for unknown reasons. V, J and clone size reflect that table, while D and trimming were determined from the DNA. This sample holds 400,000 to 450,000 clones; 75% to 95% were observed only once. More than 10% of the sample goes to the ten largest clones.

The sequence joins TRBV30 to TRBJ2-7, with TRBD1 tentatively as D gene (6 bases match). Sequencing used peripheral blood, obtained in a trial of Ad26.COV2.S vaccine versus placebo. The clonotype was recovered from a person between 18 and 65 years old who received the Ad26.COV2.S COVID-19 vaccine or a placebo. The CDR3 region: CAWSGGQTYEQYF. The DNA is as follows: TGTGCCTGGAGTGGGGGGCAGACCTACGAGCAGTACTTC.